A single T cell receptor (beta chain) is shown here with its context. Evenly divided among several immunoSEQ plates was the genomic DNA of each subset. The protocol was immunoSEQ multiplex PCR, while the TCRdb copy is restricted to in-frame clones and leaves out a portion. The table has about 1 million clones, more than 60% seen once; the top ten hold about 1.5%. This CDR3 comprises 13 residues. Germline values: CDR1 LNHNV, CDR2 YYDKDF (reference sequence). With 4 bases removed from V and 12 bases from J, the gap between germline ends came to 16 bases. The sample comes from a study of shared clonotypes between healthy human individuals.

The specimen sequenced was memory CD4+ T cells sorted from blood. Subset noted: CD45RA-negative fraction. This sequence was found in a man aged 18 to 29 in good health. The chain combines TRBV15 with TRBJ1-5; D is unresolved. The CDR3 DNA is TGTGCCACCAGCATCAGACTTAATCAGTTCCAGCATTTT. It translates to CATSIRLNQFQHF.